This entry lists 12 T cell receptor beta chains sequenced from one sample in a study of T cells in women clearing cervical HPV infection. Only in-frame clones appear in the TCRdb table, and some are missing; sequencing was by immunoSEQ multiplex PCR. With 31,000 or so clones in the sample, the ten largest clones hold under 5%. The sample consisted of blood buffy coat. All receptors come from a woman aged 18-70 years with a cervical HPV16 infection that either progressed to CIN3+ or cleared (not recorded which).

About this clone itself: The read comes to an end 3 residues before the CDR3 does, leaving the germline J gene to fill in the end. The chain has TRBV18 and TRBJ2-1; D might be TRBD1 (5 bases). The V end was cut by 5 bases, the J end by 3 bases, with 8 bases between. CDR3 size: 13 residues. The germline CDR1 and CDR2 sequences are KGHSH and LQKENI. The CDR3 loop is CASSRGGYNEQFF. CDR3 bases read: TGTGCCAGCTCAAGGGGTGGCTACAATGAG. Supplemented by reference TRBV18 and TRBJ2-1, the full variable domain reads NAGVMQNPRHLVRRRGQEARLRCSPMKGHSHVYWYRQLPEEGLKFMVYLQKENIIDESGMPKERFSAEFPKEGPSILRIQQVVRGDSAAYFCASSRGGYNEQFFGPGTRLTVL.

The sequenced CDR3 bases are TGTGCCACTTTCACGGGCTCCTACAATGAG. This gives the protein CATFTGSYNE. The CDR3 as a whole reads CATFTGSYNEQFF. The V gene is TRBV10-3, the J gene TRBJ2-1; the D is unclear. The missing CDR3 end, 3 residues past where the read stops, is filled in from the germline J gene. CDR1 and CDR2 (germline): ENHRY, SYGVKD. The CDR3 is 13 residues long. V was cut by 10 bases and J by 0 bases, with 10 bases left in between.

Concerning this clone: The sequenced fragment ends 3 residues before the CDR3 boundary, so the rest is inferred from the germline J gene. The chain has TRBV10-3 and TRBJ2-3, with a possible D match to TRBD1 (7 bases). CDR1 and CDR2 from the germline V gene are ENHRY and SYGVKD. The CDR3 consists of 14 residues. V dropped 4 bases and J dropped 5 bases, with 13 bases sitting between them. CDR3 amino acids: CAISGQGAGDTQYF. The sequenced part of the CDR3 DNA is TGTGCCATCAGTGGACAGGGAGCGGGAGATACG.

To note about this clone: Read data end 3 residues before the CDR3 end; the end is taken from the germline J gene. This rearrangement joins TRBV30 to TRBJ1-1; D not resolved. Germline assignment: CDR1 GTSNPN and CDR2 SVGIG (reference sequence). The V gene lost 2 bases and the J gene lost 4 bases, with 17 bases spanning the gap. CDR3 length equals 15 residues. CDR3 DNA (partial): TGTGCCTGGAGTTCACCGGTCCGGCGGTTCACTGAA. Protein sequence: CAWSSPVRRFTE. Given in full, the CDR3 is CAWSSPVRRFTEAFF.

The sequenced CDR3 bases are TGTGCCAGCAGCCCCGGGGGGGGGCTAAATACG. Translation: CASSPGGGLNT. The whole CDR3 region reads CASSPGGGLNTQYF. V and J are TRBV7-3 and TRBJ2-3; TRBD2 matches 8 bases. The CDR3 end lies 3 residues beyond the end of the read and is filled in from the germline J gene. This CDR3 has 14 amino acids. V was clipped by 5 bases and J by 7 bases; unmatched bases: 8. Germline values: CDR1 SGHTA, CDR2 FQGTGA.

As concerns this clone: The read ends 3 residues before the CDR3 terminus; that terminus is restored from the germline J gene. The chain joins TRBV20-1 to TRBJ2-5; the match to TRBD1 covers 7 bases. V shed 5 bases, J shed 4 bases, and the junction held 13 bases outside the gene matches. Germline CDR1 is DFQATT and CDR2 is SNEGSKA (reference sequence). This CDR3 is built from 15 residues. The part of the CDR3 DNA that was read is TGCAGTGCTTCCTCCGGGACAGAAGTGGGAGAGACC. Amino acid sequence: CSASSGTEVGET. The entire CDR3 protein reads CSASSGTEVGETQYF.

Comment on this clone: The sequenced fragment ends 3 residues before the CDR3 boundary, so the rest is inferred from the germline J gene. The rearrangement uses TRBV7-6 and TRBJ1-1, with 9 bases lining up with TRBD1. Trimming cost V 6 bases and J 3 bases; bases outside gene matches: 5. Germline CDR1 is SGHVS and CDR2 is FNYEAQ. CDR3 size: 14 residues. The DNA read from the CDR3 is TGTGCCAGCAGGCCGGGACAGGGAGACACTGAA. This sequence encodes CASRPGQGDTE. In full, the CDR3 reads CASRPGQGDTEAFF.

Note on this clone: The sequenced fragment ends 3 residues before the CDR3 boundary, so the rest is inferred from the germline J gene. The chain carries TRBV5-6 and TRBJ2-3, with 8 bases fitting TRBD2. The V gene end was trimmed by 1 base and the J gene end by 3 bases; junction bases not matched to a gene: 4. The V gene's germline CDR1 is SGHDT and CDR2 YYEEEE. CDR3 length: 15 amino acids. This CDR3 reads CASSLKLAGTDTQYF. The CDR3 DNA, read in part, is TGTGCCAGCAGCTTGAAATTAGCGGGAACAGATACG. Looking up the rest from reference TRBV5-6 and TRBJ2-3 gives the full variable domain: DAGVTQSPTHLIKTRGQQVTLRCSPKSGHDTVSWYQQALGQGPQFIFQYYEEEERQRGNFPDRFSGHQFPNYSSELNVNALLLGDSALYLCASSLKLAGTDTQYFGPGTRLTVL.

As for this clone: From the germline J gene comes the end of the CDR3, since the read stops 3 residues before it. The chain is built from TRBV6-2 or TRBV6-3 and TRBJ1-2, with 9 bases identical to TRBD1. Germline loops: CDR1 MNHEY, CDR2 SVGEGT. There are 11 residues in the CDR3. CDR3 amino acids: CASSDRGFYTF. CDR3 DNA (partial): TGTGCCAGCAGCGACAGGGGGTTC.

Note on this clone: The read stops 3 residues short of the end of the CDR3; the missing end is completed from the germline J gene. The rearrangement uses TRBV2 and TRBJ1-1; tentative D call: TRBD1 (6 bases). The CDR3 consists of 13 residues. The germline V gene encodes CDR1 SNHLY and CDR2 FYNNEI. Deletions cut 3 bases from V and 7 bases from J, with 12 bases between. The DNA read from the CDR3 is TGTGCCAGCAGTGAGTGGGGGCCGGGTGAA. This codes for CASSEWGPGE. In full, the CDR3 is CASSEWGPGEAFF.

Comments on this clone: The read falls 3 residues short of the CDR3 end, and the missing part is taken from the germline J gene. The V and J genes are TRBV13 and TRBJ2-7; D unresolved. Per germline, CDR1 PRHDT and CDR2 FYEKMQ (reference sequence). The V end lost 0 bases, the J end lost 5 bases, and 14 bases lay between the germline ends. The CDR3 contains 15 residues. CDR3 amino acids: CASSLGTLYSHEQYF. CDR3 DNA (partial): TGTGCCAGCAGCTTAGGGACATTATACTCTCACGAG. The whole variable domain, filled in from reference TRBV13 and TRBJ2-7, reads AAGVIQSPRHLIKEKRETATLKCYPIPRHDTVYWYQQGPGQDPQFLISFYEKMQSDKGSIPDRFSAQQFSDYHSELNMSSLELGDSALYFCASSLGTLYSHEQYFGPGTRLTVT.

To note about this clone: The read ends 3 residues before the CDR3 terminus; that terminus is restored from the germline J gene. The J gene is TRBJ2-3, the V gene TRBV2; D may be TRBD1 (6 bases). Trimming left V 10 bases short and J 1 base short, with 15 bases between. The CDR3 has 14 amino acids. Germline-derived CDR1 and CDR2 are SNHLY and FYNNEI. Partial CDR3 DNA: TGTGCCATCATACCGGGACAACGCACAGATACG. Translation gives CAIIPGQRTDT. The entire CDR3 reads CAIIPGQRTDTQYF.